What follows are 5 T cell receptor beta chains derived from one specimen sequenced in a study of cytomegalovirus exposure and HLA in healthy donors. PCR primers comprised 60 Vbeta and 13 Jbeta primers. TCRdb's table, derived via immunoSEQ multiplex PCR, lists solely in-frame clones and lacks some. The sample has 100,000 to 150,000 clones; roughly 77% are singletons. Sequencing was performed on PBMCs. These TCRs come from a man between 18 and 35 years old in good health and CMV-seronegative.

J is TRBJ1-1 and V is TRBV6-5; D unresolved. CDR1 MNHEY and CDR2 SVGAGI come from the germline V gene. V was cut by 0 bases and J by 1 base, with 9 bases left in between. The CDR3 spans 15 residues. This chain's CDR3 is CASSYSSTKNTEAFF. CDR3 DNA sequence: TGTGCCAGCAGTTACTCGAGTACGAAGAACACTGAAGCTTTCTTT.

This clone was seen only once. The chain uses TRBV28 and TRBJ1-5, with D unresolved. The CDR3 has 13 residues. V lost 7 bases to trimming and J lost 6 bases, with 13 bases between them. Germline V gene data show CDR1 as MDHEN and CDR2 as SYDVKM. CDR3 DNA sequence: TGTGCCAGCATCTCCCTATTTGGTCAGCCCCAGCATTTT. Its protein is CASISLFGQPQHF.

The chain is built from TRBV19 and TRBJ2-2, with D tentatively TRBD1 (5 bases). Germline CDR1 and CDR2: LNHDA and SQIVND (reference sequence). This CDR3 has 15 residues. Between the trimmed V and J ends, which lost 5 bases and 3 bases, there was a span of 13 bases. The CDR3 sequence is CASSLGVGDTGELFF. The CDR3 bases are TGTGCCAGTAGTTTAGGAGTAGGGGACACCGGGGAGCTGTTTTTT.

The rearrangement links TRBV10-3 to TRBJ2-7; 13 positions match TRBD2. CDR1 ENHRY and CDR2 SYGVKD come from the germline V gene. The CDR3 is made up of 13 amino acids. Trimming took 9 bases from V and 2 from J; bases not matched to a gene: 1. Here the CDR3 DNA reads TGTGCCATAGGGACTAGCGGGGCCTACGAGCAGTACTTC. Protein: CAIGTSGAYEQYF.

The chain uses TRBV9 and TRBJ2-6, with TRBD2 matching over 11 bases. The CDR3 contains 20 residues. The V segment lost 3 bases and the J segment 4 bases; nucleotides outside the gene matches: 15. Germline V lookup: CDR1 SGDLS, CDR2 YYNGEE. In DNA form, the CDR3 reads TGTGCCAGCAGCGCCCGGGGGGGGGCTAGCGGGGGGAGAGGGGCCAACGTCCTGACTTTC. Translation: CASSARGGASGGRGANVLTF. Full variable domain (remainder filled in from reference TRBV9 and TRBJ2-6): DSGVTQTPKHLITATGQRVTLRCSPRSGDLSVYWYQQSLDQGLQFLIQYYNGEERAKGNILERFSAQQFPDLHSELNLSSLELGDSALYFCASSARGGASGGRGANVLTFGAGSRLTVL.